The clone carrying this T cell receptor (beta chain) occurred once. This record comes from a study of T cell changes during pregnancy in multiple sclerosis. Assay used: immunoSEQ multiplex PCR; TCRdb lists only in-frame clones, some missing. The data show around 55,000 clones, 90% to 95% seen once. V dropped 7 bases and J dropped 5 bases, with 18 bases sitting between them. Germline values: CDR1 SQVTM, CDR2 ANQGSEA. The CDR3 is 14 amino acids. Specimen: CD8+ T cells from peripheral blood mononuclear cells, collected in the third trimester of pregnancy. The gene calls are TRBV29-1 and TRBJ2-1; TRBD2 might be the D (6 bases). This TCR came from a female donor with multiple sclerosis, enrolled in a pregnancy study. Written as DNA, the CDR3 is TGCAGCGCCTACGGGAGCGAGTATCACAATGAGCAGTTCTTC. It specifies CSAYGSEYHNEQFF.